The 14 T cell receptor beta chains in this list originate from one sample, sequenced in a study of cytomegalovirus exposure and HLA in healthy donors. Both 60 Vbeta primers and 13 Jbeta primers went into the PCR. The table came from immunoSEQ multiplex PCR; TCRdb's copy has only in-frame clones and leaves some out. The sample includes around 210,000 clones, more than 70% of them seen just once. Source material: PBMCs. The receptors derive from a boy aged 5 to 17 in good health and CMV-seronegative.

This chain links TRBV10-3 with TRBJ2-3; 12 positions agree with TRBD2. The V gene's germline CDR1 is ENHRY and CDR2 SYGVKD. The J segment lost 4 bases and the V segment lost 6 bases, leaving 17 bases of the junction unmatched. This CDR3 spans 19 amino acids. The CDR3 region has the DNA TGTGCCATCAGGGGGGGATTCGGGACTAGCGGGCCCGATCCAGATACGCAGTATTTT. Its protein product is CAIRGGFGTSGPDPDTQYF.

Details on this clone: At one end, the junction sequence differs from germline, possibly due to a read error. The rearrangement uses TRBV7-9 and TRBJ1-3; 7 positions match TRBD1. Looked up from germline, CDR1 is SEHNR and CDR2 is FQNEAQ (reference sequence). The CDR3 contains 16 residues. CDR3 sequence reads: CSSSLAGGGSGNTIYF. The DNA for the CDR3 is TGTTCCAGCAGCCTAGCAGGGGGGGGCTCTGGAAACACCATATATTTT. The whole variable domain, remainder taken from reference TRBV7-9 and TRBJ1-3, is DTGVSQNPRHKITKRGQNVTFRCDPISEHNRLYWYRQTLGQGPEFLTYFQNEAQLEKSRLLSDRFSAERPKGSFSTLEIQRTEQGDSAMYLCSSSLAGGGSGNTIYFGEGSWLTVV.

The chain recombines TRBV5-6 with TRBJ2-7, with TRBD2 matching 7 bases. Germline CDR1 and CDR2: SGHDT and YYEEEE. Trimming took 0 bases from V and 0 from J; bases not matched to a gene: 3. The CDR3 spans 15 residues. CDR3 protein: CASSLGRGSSYEQYF. For the CDR3, the DNA is TGTGCCAGCAGCTTGGGGCGGGGGAGCTCCTACGAGCAGTACTTC.

The CDR3 DNA sequence: TGTGCCAGCAGCGCGAATCAGGGGGCAAGGACCGGGGAGCTGTTTTTT. This sequence encodes CASSANQGARTGELFF. This sequence joins TRBV5-6 and TRBJ2-2; 8 bases agree with TRBD1. The ends lost 4 bases at V and 5 bases at J; junction bases unmatched: 10. Looked up from germline, CDR1 is SGHDT and CDR2 is YYEEEE. This CDR3 comprises 16 residues.

This clone was seen once. CDR3 protein: CASSFVQGVPAGANVLTF. The CDR3 nucleotides read TGTGCCAGCAGCTTTGTACAGGGCGTTCCTGCTGGGGCCAACGTCCTGACTTTC. The chain carries TRBV7-9 and TRBJ2-6, with D possibly being TRBD1 (6 bases). Germline lookup yields CDR1 SEHNR and CDR2 FQNEAQ (reference sequence). The V and J ends lost 3 bases and 2 bases respectively, with 17 bases between them. The CDR3 length is 18 residues.

The chain combines TRBV9 with TRBJ2-3, with D possibly matching TRBD2 (6 bases). Trimming took 6 bases from V and 1 from J, leaving 9 bases between them. The CDR3 loop spans 13 amino acids. Looked up from germline, CDR1 is SGDLS and CDR2 is YYNGEE. The CDR3 DNA reads TGTGCCAGCACCACGGGGGGCACAGATACGCAGTATTTT. This codes for CASTTGGTDTQYF.

The genes are TRBV30 and TRBJ2-2; tentatively, D is TRBD1 (5 bases). The length of the CDR3 is 16 residues. Trimming removed 1 base from V and 0 bases from J, with 12 bases in between. From germline, CDR1 is GTSNPN and CDR2 SVGIG (reference sequence). CDR3 DNA sequence: TGTGCCTGGAGTGAGGGGCACCCCGCGAACACCGGGGAGCTGTTTTTT. It is translated as CAWSEGHPANTGELFF.

Written as DNA, the CDR3 is TGTGCCAGCAGCTTCTCGACAGGGGTTTACGAGCAGTACTTC. Its translation: CASSFSTGVYEQYF. The chain links TRBV7-3 to TRBJ2-7; 8 nucleotides agree with TRBD1. Unmatched junction bases numbered 5, after V lost 3 bases and J lost 4 bases. The CDR3 length is 14 residues. In germline, CDR1 is SGHTA, CDR2 FQGTGA.

This chain links TRBV5-1 with TRBJ1-5, with D perhaps TRBD1 (5 bases). The CDR3 extends over 13 amino acids. CDR1 and CDR2 (germline): SGHRS, YFSETQ. The ends were cut back, 3 bases at V and 8 bases at J, with 12 bases in the middle. CDR3 region: CASSSLGGEPQHF. CDR3 in DNA: TGCGCCAGCAGCTCCCTCGGGGGTGAGCCCCAGCATTTT.

The chain uses TRBV13 and TRBJ2-7, with 10 bases identical to TRBD2. V lost 4 bases to trimming and J lost 2 bases; unmatched junction nucleotides: 5. Germline lookup yields CDR1 PRHDT and CDR2 FYEKMQ (reference sequence). The CDR3 covers 15 residues. The CDR3 sequence: CASSYGLAATYEQYF. CDR3 DNA: TGTGCCAGCAGCTACGGACTAGCGGCCACCTACGAGCAGTACTTC.

The V call is TRBV2, the J call TRBJ1-5, with 10 bases aligning to TRBD1. This CDR3 has 14 residues. V lost 4 bases, J lost 5 bases, and 2 bases stayed unmatched. Germline V gene lookup returns CDR1 SNHLY and CDR2 FYNNEI. This CDR3 reads CASSGDRGYQPQHF. The CDR3 coding sequence is TGTGCCAGCAGTGGGGACAGGGGATATCAGCCCCAGCATTTT.

This clone has only one observation. The chain couples TRBV19 to TRBJ1-5; D perhaps matches TRBD1 (6 bases). Between the trimmed V and J ends, which lost 6 bases and 0 bases, there was a span of 12 bases. Germline values: CDR1 LNHDA, CDR2 SQIVND (reference sequence). The CDR3 totals 15 residues. The CDR3 loop is CASSGQRYSNQPQHF. In DNA, the CDR3 is TGTGCCAGTAGCGGACAGCGATATAGCAATCAGCCCCAGCATTTT.

The chain has TRBV19 and TRBJ2-7; 7 bases fit TRBD2. V gave up 5 bases and J gave up 0 bases; unmatched junction bases: 1. This CDR3 comprises 13 residues. Germline CDR1 and CDR2: LNHDA and SQIVND (reference sequence). CDR3 sequence (DNA): TGTGCCAGTAGTCGGGAGGACTCCTACGAGCAGTACTTC. Translation gives CASSREDSYEQYF.

Comment on this clone: Germline and junction disagree at one end, which may indicate a read error. This sequence joins TRBV5-6 and TRBJ1-1; unclear D gene. Per germline, CDR1 SGHDT and CDR2 YYEEEE. The CDR3 runs to 14 residues. The CDR3 loop reads CASFGSGGLSFLSF. The CDR3 DNA is TGTGCCAGCTTCGGAAGCGGCGGTCTATCTTTTCTGAGCTTT.